The rows below give T cell receptor beta chains drawn from one sample of a study of response to subunit inactivated influenza vaccine. In TCRdb, the RT-PCR reads were re-called with MiXCR into one record per CDR3 protein. The sample shows more than 450,000 distinct CDR3 sequences, around 11% of them seen only once. The same data also went into a second study, on T cells expressing NK-cell markers.

The specimen comprised PBMCs from blood, sampled on the day of vaccination. These TCRs come from a man in his fifties or sixties who received an inactivated influenza vaccine. Each CDR3 is given with its conserved first and last residue. The D gene is left open where the match is weak. Only some rows state a clone size, as once, few, many or a class for expanded clones.

cdr3_nt: TGTGCCAGCAGTGAGTCTAGCGGGATTCCCGGGGAGCTGTTTTTT
cdr3_aa: CASSESSGIPGELFF
clone_size: NA
j_call: TRBJ2-2
v_call: TRBV2
d_call: TRBD2

cdr3_nt: TGTGCCAGCTCACTAACCGGGACAGACCCCCACGAGCAGTACTTC
cdr3_aa: CASSLTGTDPHEQYF
clone_size: few
j_call: TRBJ2-7
v_call: TRBV18
d_call: TRBD1

cdr3_nt: TGTGCCAGCAGACAGGCCGGGACGGTGAACTATGGCTACACCTTC
cdr3_aa: CASRQAGTVNYGYTF
clone_size: few
j_call: TRBJ1-2
v_call: TRBV5-5
d_call: NA

cdr3_nt: TGTGCCAGCAGCACGGACGGGCCCTCCTACGAGCAGTACTTC
cdr3_aa: CASSTDGPSYEQYF
clone_size: NA
j_call: TRBJ2-7
v_call: TRBV7-9
d_call: NA

cdr3_nt: TGCAGTGCTACGGGGATCGGCCGCGCCTACGAGCAGTACTTC
cdr3_aa: CSATGIGRAYEQYF
clone_size: NA
j_call: TRBJ2-7
v_call: TRBV20-1
d_call: NA

cdr3_nt: TGCGCCAGCAGCCAAAGAAGAACAGGGGGTAAAGATACGCAGTATTTT
cdr3_aa: CASSQRRTGGKDTQYF
clone_size: NA
j_call: TRBJ2-3
v_call: TRBV4-1
d_call: TRBD1

cdr3_nt: TGCGCCAGCAGTTTTGGGACGGACACCGGGGAGCTGTTTTTT
cdr3_aa: CASSFGTDTGELFF
clone_size: NA
j_call: TRBJ2-2
v_call: TRBV23-1
d_call: NA

cdr3_nt: TGTGCCAGCAGTCGTCGGACGCGGTTCGAAAAACTGTTTTTT
cdr3_aa: CASSRRTRFEKLFF
clone_size: few
j_call: TRBJ1-4
v_call: TRBV6-1
d_call: NA

cdr3_nt: TGTGCCATCAGTGAGCGGGCGGCAAACAATGAGCAGTTCTTC
cdr3_aa: CAISERAANNEQFF
clone_size: few
j_call: TRBJ2-1
v_call: TRBV10-3
d_call: NA

cdr3_nt: TGCAGTGCTAATTCCCCAGGGCGTCCCGGAGAAGGAGCTTTCTTT
cdr3_aa: CSANSPGRPGEGAFF
clone_size: many
j_call: TRBJ1-1
v_call: TRBV20-1
d_call: NA

cdr3_nt: TGCGCCAGCAGCCAAGATGAATTCCAGGTAGAGCAGTTCTTC
cdr3_aa: CASSQDEFQVEQFF
clone_size: many
j_call: TRBJ2-1
v_call: TRBV4-3
d_call: NA

cdr3_nt: TGCAGCGTGCGACAGGGGACTGATAATTCACCCCTCCACTTT
cdr3_aa: CSVRQGTDNSPLHF
clone_size: NA
j_call: TRBJ1-6
v_call: TRBV29-1
d_call: TRBD1

cdr3_nt: TGTGCCAGCAGCAATCCTGTTGGACAGGTCGAGACCCAGTACTTC
cdr3_aa: CASSNPVGQVETQYF
clone_size: NA
j_call: TRBJ2-5
v_call: TRBV7-8
d_call: TRBD1

cdr3_nt: TGTGCCAGCTCAAAGGGGGTCTATGGCTACACCTTC
cdr3_aa: CASSKGVYGYTF
clone_size: few
j_call: TRBJ1-2
v_call: TRBV28
d_call: NA

cdr3_nt: TGTGCCAGCAGCTTAGCGGTCGCTAGCGGAATCACAGATACGCAGTATTTT
cdr3_aa: CASSLAVASGITDTQYF
clone_size: few
j_call: TRBJ2-3
v_call: TRBV7-9
d_call: TRBD2

cdr3_nt: TGTGCCAGCAGTTTATCGAAGAGGAGGAATGAGCAGTTCTTC
cdr3_aa: CASSLSKRRNEQFF
clone_size: few
j_call: TRBJ2-1
v_call: TRBV27
d_call: NA

cdr3_nt: TGTGCCAGCCATTTAGGGACTACCAAATTGGATACGCAGTATTTT
cdr3_aa: CASHLGTTKLDTQYF
clone_size: few
j_call: TRBJ2-3
v_call: TRBV28
d_call: TRBD2

cdr3_nt: TGTGCCAGCAGTTTACTGGCAGGGGGACGGGGGGAGCTGTTTTTT
cdr3_aa: CASSLLAGGRGELFF
clone_size: few
j_call: TRBJ2-2
v_call: TRBV12-3/TRBV12-4
d_call: TRBD1

cdr3_nt: TGTGCCAGCAGTAGTCCGGGACAGGGCACCTACGAGCAGTACTTC
cdr3_aa: CASSSPGQGTYEQYF
clone_size: many
j_call: TRBJ2-7
v_call: TRBV6-1
d_call: TRBD1

cdr3_nt: TGTGCCAGCAGTTGGCGACATTCGCCCCCCTACGAGCAGTACTTC
cdr3_aa: CASSWRHSPPYEQYF
clone_size: NA
j_call: TRBJ2-7
v_call: TRBV12-3/TRBV12-4
d_call: NA

cdr3_nt: TGTGCCAGCAGCCAAGTAGAAGTAGGCCTCAGATACAATGAGCAGTTCTTC
cdr3_aa: CASSQVEVGLRYNEQFF
clone_size: few
j_call: TRBJ2-1
v_call: TRBV3-1
d_call: NA

cdr3_nt: TGCGCCAGCAGCCCCACCGTAGCGGGGATGCGCAATGAGCAGTTCTTC
cdr3_aa: CASSPTVAGMRNEQFF
clone_size: NA
j_call: TRBJ2-1
v_call: TRBV5-1
d_call: TRBD2

cdr3_nt: TGTGCCAGCGAGGGGGTTAACAATGAGCAGTTCTTC
cdr3_aa: CASEGVNNEQFF
clone_size: many
j_call: TRBJ2-1
v_call: TRBV6-6
d_call: NA

cdr3_nt: TGTGCCAGCTCATTCGCGATGAGTAGCGGGAGGGTCACAGATACGCAGTATTTT
cdr3_aa: CASSFAMSSGRVTDTQYF
clone_size: few
j_call: TRBJ2-3
v_call: TRBV18
d_call: TRBD2

cdr3_nt: TGTGCCAGCAGCTTAGATCTATCAACACCCCACTTC
cdr3_aa: CASSLDLSTPHF
clone_size: NA
j_call: TRBJ1-2
v_call: TRBV7-8
d_call: NA

cdr3_nt: TGTGCCAGCAGTCGACGGGTAGAGTCCTACGAGCAGTACTTC
cdr3_aa: CASSRRVESYEQYF
clone_size: NA
j_call: TRBJ2-7
v_call: TRBV12-3/TRBV12-4
d_call: NA

cdr3_nt: TGCAGTGCGCCGACAGCGGGGGCCCTCGAGCAGTTCTTC
cdr3_aa: CSAPTAGALEQFF
clone_size: few
j_call: TRBJ2-1
v_call: TRBV20-1
d_call: TRBD2

cdr3_nt: TGTGCCAGCTCACGGGACAGAACTAACCTTATCTCTGGGGCCAACGTCCTGACTTTC
cdr3_aa: CASSRDRTNLISGANVLTF
clone_size: NA
j_call: TRBJ2-6
v_call: TRBV18
d_call: TRBD1

cdr3_nt: TGTGCCAGCTCACCACTTTCGGACCCCGGGACGTTCACTGAAGCTTTCTTT
cdr3_aa: CASSPLSDPGTFTEAFF
clone_size: NA
j_call: TRBJ1-1
v_call: TRBV18
d_call: NA

cdr3_nt: TGTGCCATCAGTCCCTCGTTAGATACGCAGTATTTT
cdr3_aa: CAISPSLDTQYF
clone_size: few
j_call: TRBJ2-3
v_call: TRBV10-3
d_call: NA

cdr3_nt: TGTGCCTGGAGTGGGACAGGGGACCCAGCCAAAAACATTCAGTACTTC
cdr3_aa: CAWSGTGDPAKNIQYF
clone_size: few
j_call: TRBJ2-4
v_call: TRBV30
d_call: TRBD1

cdr3_nt: TGTGCCAGCAGTGCGGGGGGGAGCTATGGCTACACCTTC
cdr3_aa: CASSAGGSYGYTF
clone_size: few
j_call: TRBJ1-2
v_call: TRBV27
d_call: NA

cdr3_nt: TGTGCCAGCAGCTTGGTTTACGAGGGGCCAGCTAACTATGGCTACACCTTC
cdr3_aa: CASSLVYEGPANYGYTF
clone_size: few
j_call: TRBJ1-2
v_call: TRBV5-5
d_call: NA

cdr3_nt: TGTGCCAGCAGCTCCTCGGGGGCGCGACTCAATGAGCAGTTCTTC
cdr3_aa: CASSSSGARLNEQFF
clone_size: NA
j_call: TRBJ2-1
v_call: TRBV7-9
d_call: NA

cdr3_nt: TGTGCCAGCAGCTTTAGGCCCAATGAGCAGTTCTTC
cdr3_aa: CASSFRPNEQFF
clone_size: few
j_call: TRBJ2-1
v_call: TRBV5-6
d_call: NA

cdr3_nt: TGTGCCAGCAGCTCCCGGACTAGCGGGGCCCTGTGGCGGGACAATGAGCAGTTCTTC
cdr3_aa: CASSSRTSGALWRDNEQFF
clone_size: NA
j_call: TRBJ2-1
v_call: TRBV3-1
d_call: TRBD2

cdr3_nt: TGCGCCAGCAGCCAATTCACCTCTGAGACCCAGTACTTC
cdr3_aa: CASSQFTSETQYF
clone_size: many
j_call: TRBJ2-5
v_call: TRBV4-3
d_call: NA

cdr3_nt: TGTGCCAGCTCACCACTAAAAAGCTCCTACAATGAGCAGTTCTTC
cdr3_aa: CASSPLKSSYNEQFF
clone_size: NA
j_call: TRBJ2-1
v_call: TRBV18
d_call: NA

cdr3_nt: TGTGCCAGCAGTAGTCCGGGGGTCTCTGGGGCCAACGTCCTGACTTTC
cdr3_aa: CASSSPGVSGANVLTF
clone_size: few
j_call: TRBJ2-6
v_call: TRBV6-2/TRBV6-3
d_call: NA

cdr3_nt: TGTGCCAGCTCCGTGGGAATTGTTGGGTCACCCCTCCACTTT
cdr3_aa: CASSVGIVGSPLHF
clone_size: NA
j_call: TRBJ1-6
v_call: TRBV18
d_call: NA

cdr3_nt: TGTGCCAGCAGTTTCAATCTCGGGGGGCCGGTGGGCACTGAAGCTTTCTTT
cdr3_aa: CASSFNLGGPVGTEAFF
clone_size: many
j_call: TRBJ1-1
v_call: TRBV12-3/TRBV12-4
d_call: NA